This is a list of T cell receptor beta chains from one sample in a study of naive and memory T cell subsets. One entry per CDR3 protein results from TCRdb running MiXCR on the UMI-ligation and nested PCR reads. The repertoire consists of around 100,000 distinct CDR3 sequences, with approximately 14% occurring once and the leading ten covering about 3%. The specimen sequenced was naive CD8+ T cells from blood. These receptors came from a human donor in good health. The CDR3 runs from the conserved cysteine through the conserved F or W. A D gene is named only where the DNA matches it firmly. Expanded clones are given a class, and other clones once, few, many or no size at all.

>TRBJ1-5|TRBV27|-|-
CASTPRAGERLQPQHF
TGTGCCAGCACCCCAAGGGCGGGTGAAAGGTTGCAGCCCCAGCATTTT
>TRBJ2-3|TRBV7-3|few|-
CASSIEGDTQYF
TGTGCCAGCTCCATTGAGGGAGATACGCAGTATTTT
>TRBJ2-4|TRBV2|few|TRBD2
CASSVASWTSGELAKNIQYF
TGTGCCAGCAGTGTTGCTAGTTGGACTAGCGGGGAACTAGCCAAAAACATTCAGTACTTC
>TRBJ1-1|TRBV4-1|many|-
CASSPGQMNTEAFF
TGCGCCAGCAGCCCCGGACAGATGAACACTGAAGCTTTCTTT
>TRBJ1-1|TRBV7-2|few|-
CASSLASGSMNTEAFF
TGTGCCAGCAGCTTAGCCTCAGGGAGCATGAACACTGAAGCTTTCTTT
>TRBJ2-7|TRBV6-5|few|TRBD1
CASSYWSGTGIEQYF
TGTGCCAGCAGTTACTGGTCCGGGACAGGGATCGAGCAGTACTTC
>TRBJ2-7|TRBV29-1|-|-
CSVAVPRGEQYF
TGCAGCGTGGCGGTCCCACGGGGCGAGCAGTACTTC
>TRBJ2-1|TRBV7-6|-|TRBD1
CASSLAPSTGVGNEQFF
TGTGCCAGCAGCTTAGCCCCTTCGACAGGGGTTGGGAATGAGCAGTTCTTC
>TRBJ1-2|TRBV27|-|-
CASSLGVDYGYTF
TGTGCCAGCAGTTTAGGAGTTGACTATGGCTACACCTTC
>TRBJ2-7|TRBV12-3/TRBV12-4|many|-
CASSLSDEQYF
TGTGCCAGCAGTTTGTCGGACGAGCAGTACTTC
>TRBJ2-5|TRBV11-2|-|-
CASSLFVYQETQYF
TGTGCCAGCAGCTTATTTGTGTACCAAGAGACCCAGTACTTC
>TRBJ1-1|TRBV11-2|few|-
CASRSTEMNTEAFF
TGTGCCAGCAGGTCTACAGAAATGAACACTGAAGCTTTCTTT
>TRBJ1-1|TRBV11-1|-|-
CASSVEWGNTEAFF
TGTGCCAGCAGCGTGGAATGGGGGAACACTGAAGCTTTCTTT
>TRBJ1-3|TRBV4-3|-|-
CASSQVSTGEPGNTIYF
TGCGCCAGCAGCCAAGTCAGTACAGGAGAGCCTGGAAACACCATATATTTT
>TRBJ1-6|TRBV15|many|-
CATSRGSGYRPLHF
TGTGCCACCAGCAGAGGTTCAGGATATAGACCCCTCCACTTT
>TRBJ1-2|TRBV10-3|many|-
CAIRRGTYGYTF
TGTGCCATCCGCCGGGGCACCTATGGCTACACCTTC
>TRBJ2-7|TRBV5-1|-|-
CASSLGTISYEQYF
TGCGCCAGCAGCTTGGGGACGATTTCCTACGAGCAGTACTTC
>TRBJ1-3|TRBV24-1|few|TRBD1
CATSDPLDRGGNTIYF
TGTGCCACCAGTGATCCCCTGGACAGGGGAGGAAACACCATATATTTT
>TRBJ2-1|TRBV5-1|few|TRBD2
CASSQGTSFVLDEQFF
TGCGCCAGCAGCCAGGGGACTAGCTTTGTTCTTGATGAGCAGTTCTTC
>TRBJ1-5|TRBV9|-|-
CASGGMNQPQHF
TGTGCCAGCGGAGGAATGAATCAGCCCCAGCATTTT
>TRBJ2-7|TRBV29-1|few|-
CSVTSYYEQYF
TGCAGCGTGACTTCCTACTACGAGCAGTACTTC
>TRBJ2-5|TRBV10-2|few|-
CASSEGGGIGTQYF
TGCGCCAGCAGTGAGGGAGGGGGCATCGGGACCCAGTACTTC
>TRBJ2-5|TRBV7-8|many|-
CASSLQSQKETQYF
TGTGCCAGCAGCTTACAGAGCCAGAAAGAGACCCAGTACTTC
>TRBJ2-7|TRBV24-1|few|-
CATSDSGPYGSYEQYF
TGTGCCACCAGTGATTCCGGACCCTATGGCTCCTACGAGCAGTACTTC
>TRBJ1-1|TRBV13|-|-
CASSSRGGTLNTEAFF
TGTGCCAGCAGCTCCCGAGGGGGGACACTGAACACTGAAGCTTTCTTT
>TRBJ1-6|TRBV25-1|-|TRBD1
CASKPPGTDYNSPLHF
TGTGCCAGCAAACCCCCGGGGACAGACTATAATTCACCCCTCCACTTT
>TRBJ2-3|TRBV20-1|many|TRBD2
CSAEGLAGGTDTQYF
TGCAGTGCTGAAGGACTAGCGGGGGGCACAGATACGCAGTATTTT
>TRBJ2-1|TRBV4-3|few|-
CASSQGLASDEQFF
TGCGCCAGCAGCCAAGGCCTAGCTAGCGATGAGCAGTTCTTC
>TRBJ1-2|TRBV6-1|-|-
CASTPVHRDEIGYTF
TGTGCCAGCACCCCGGTCCACAGGGATGAGATCGGCTACACCTTC